The sample holds one count of the clone carrying this T cell receptor beta chain. These data are taken from a study of blood T cell repertoires in COVID-19. Study-level background: Acute and convalescent COVID-19 specimens originated in the United States, Italy and Spain. PBMCs, B-cell-depleted T cells, or T cells provided the cDNA or gDNA that made up the material.

Per the original data handling: Amplifying reference gene primers gave estimates of nucleated cell counts. The data were produced by immunoSEQ multiplex PCR, yet TCRdb's version contains in-frame clones alone and is incomplete. D and trimming come from the DNA, and the V and J calls and clone size come from that table. The table shows some 20,000 clones, with 86% occurring only once. Germline CDR1 is SGHNT and CDR2 is YYREEE (reference sequence). This CDR3 contains 15 residues. V shed 0 bases and J shed 0 bases, with 7 bases lying between them. This chain connects TRBV5-4 to TRBJ1-5, with D possibly TRBD1 on 6 matching bases. The source is a man aged 50 or older with active COVID-19. Specimen: peripheral blood. CDR3 protein: CASSLGQVSNQPQHF. The DNA of the CDR3 is TGTGCCAGCAGCTTGGGACAGGTTAGCAATCAGCCCCAGCATTTT.